This T cell receptor (beta chain) comes out of a study of CD8 T cells in Susac syndrome. Sequencing targeted TCR beta in blood CD8+ and CD4+ T cells. Reverse transcription of 0.5 to 1 ug RNA was performed with random hexamers. Multiplex immunoSEQ PCR targeted 54 Vbeta and 13 Jbeta TCR beta segments. MiXCR, applied by TCRdb to the immunoSEQ multiplex PCR reads, yields one record per CDR3 protein. The sample has roughly 150,000 distinct CDR3 sequences; about 90% are singletons. The specimen sequenced was CD4+ T cells from PBMCs. The sequence came from a human donor in good health.

The CDR3: CASGIGGPGGELFF. In DNA form, the CDR3 reads TGTGCCAGCGGAATCGGGGGGCCCGGCGGGGAGCTGTTTTTT. This chain links TRBV14 with TRBJ2-2; the D gene is possibly TRBD2 (7 bases). Germline V gene sequence: CDR1 SGHDN, CDR2 FVKESK. This CDR3 is 14 amino acids long. V was shortened by 8 bases and J by 7 bases, with 17 bases between the two germline ends.